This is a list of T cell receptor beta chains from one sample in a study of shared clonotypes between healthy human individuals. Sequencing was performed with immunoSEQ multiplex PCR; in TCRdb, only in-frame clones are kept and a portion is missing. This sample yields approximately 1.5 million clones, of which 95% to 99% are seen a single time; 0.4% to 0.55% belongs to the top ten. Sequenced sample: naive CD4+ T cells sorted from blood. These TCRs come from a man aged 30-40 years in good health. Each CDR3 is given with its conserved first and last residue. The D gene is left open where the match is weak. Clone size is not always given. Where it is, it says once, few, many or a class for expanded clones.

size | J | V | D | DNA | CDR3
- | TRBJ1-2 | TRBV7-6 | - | TGTGCCAGCAGCTTAGGATGGGGGAACTATGGCTACACCTTC | CASSLGWGNYGYTF
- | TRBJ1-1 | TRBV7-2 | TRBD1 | TGTGCCAGCAGACAGGGGGGGAGGATGAACACTGAAGCTTTCTTT | CASRQGGRMNTEAFF
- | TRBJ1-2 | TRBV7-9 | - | TGTGCCAGCAGCTTACAGACAACCTATGGCTACACCTTC | CASSLQTTYGYTF
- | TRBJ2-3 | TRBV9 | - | TGTGCCAGCAGCGTAACCCTGAGCACAGATACGCAGTATTTT | CASSVTLSTDTQYF
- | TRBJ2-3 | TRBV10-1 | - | TGCGCCAGCAGTGACCCCGGGGCAGATACGCAGTATTTT | CASSDPGADTQYF
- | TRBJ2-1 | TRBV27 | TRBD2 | TGTGCCAGCGCCGCCTTGGTAGCGGGAGATGGTGAGCAGTTCTTC | CASAALVAGDGEQFF
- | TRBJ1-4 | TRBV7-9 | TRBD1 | TGTGCCAGCAGCACCCGGACAGGGATATATGAAAAACTGTTTTTT | CASSTRTGIYEKLFF
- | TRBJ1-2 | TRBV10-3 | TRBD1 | TGTGCCATCAGTGGCGGACAGGGAAAAGACTATGGCTACACCTTC | CAISGGQGKDYGYTF
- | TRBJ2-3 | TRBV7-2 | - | TGTGCCAGCAGCTTAGATCAGGTGCTAGATACGCAGTATTTT | CASSLDQVLDTQYF
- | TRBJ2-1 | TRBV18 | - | TGTGCCAGCTCACCGTCCAGGGCCTACAATGAGCAGTTCTTC | CASSPSRAYNEQFF
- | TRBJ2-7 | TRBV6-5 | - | TGTGCCAGCAGTTATTGGCTGACGAACGAGCAGTACTTC | CASSYWLTNEQYF
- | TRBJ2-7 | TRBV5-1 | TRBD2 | TGCGCCAGCAGCTTGGAGAGACTAGCGGGAGTGGACGAGCAGTACTTC | CASSLERLAGVDEQYF
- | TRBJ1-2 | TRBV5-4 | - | TGTGCCAGCAGCTTTGGAACTAACTATGGCTACACCTTC | CASSFGTNYGYTF
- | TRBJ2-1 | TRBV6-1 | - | TGTGCCAGCAGTGGATCCCTAGCGAGCTCCTACAATGAGCAGTTCTTC | CASSGSLASSYNEQFF
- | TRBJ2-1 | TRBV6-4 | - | TGTGCCAGCAGCGTATCCAGGGTCAGTGAGCAGTTCTTC | CASSVSRVSEQFF
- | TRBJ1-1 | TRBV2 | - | TGTGCCAGCAGAGGACACCCGAACACTGAAGCTTTCTTT | CASRGHPNTEAFF
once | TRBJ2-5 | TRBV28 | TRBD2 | TGTGCCAGCAGCGATGGGACTAGCGTGTCAGAGACCCAGTACTTC | CASSDGTSVSETQYF
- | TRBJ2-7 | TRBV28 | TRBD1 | TGTGCCAGCAGTTTCTTATTCGCCCTATCGGGGACAGGGTCCTACGAGCAGTACTTC | CASSFLFALSGTGSYEQYF
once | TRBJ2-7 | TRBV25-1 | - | TGTGCCAGCAGACAGGAGGTAGGCTACGAGCAGTACTTC | CASRQEVGYEQYF
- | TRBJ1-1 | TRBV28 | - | TGTGCCAGCAGGAACGGTGTGGGGGTGAACACTGAAGCTTTCTTT | CASRNGVGVNTEAFF
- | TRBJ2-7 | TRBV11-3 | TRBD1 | TGTGCCAGCAGCTCGTTCCGGGACAGTTACGAGCAGTACTTC | CASSSFRDSYEQYF
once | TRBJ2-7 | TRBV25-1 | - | TGTGCCAGCATGTGGGCAGGGCGTTACGAGCAGTACTTC | CASMWAGRYEQYF
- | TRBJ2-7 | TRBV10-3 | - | TGTGCCATCAGTGAGTCGTCAGGCGAGCAGTACTTC | CAISESSGEQYF
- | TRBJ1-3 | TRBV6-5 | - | TGTGCCAGCAGTTACTCGCTCGGAAACACCATATATTTT | CASSYSLGNTIYF
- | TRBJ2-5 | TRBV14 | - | TGTGCCAGCAGCCCCCTCACCAGCGTCGAGACCCAGTACTTC | CASSPLTSVETQYF
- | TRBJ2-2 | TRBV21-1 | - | TGTGCCAGCAGCAAAGCGGCAGGAGGGGGCATTGGCACCGGGGAGCTGTTTTTT | CASSKAAGGGIGTGELFF
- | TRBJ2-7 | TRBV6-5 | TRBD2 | TGTGCCAGCAGCGTCTGGCGGGAGGTTGTCTACGAGCAGTACTTC | CASSVWREVVYEQYF
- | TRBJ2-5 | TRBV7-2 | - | TGTGCCAGCACTTCGGGGCTGGAGACCCAGTACTTC | CASTSGLETQYF
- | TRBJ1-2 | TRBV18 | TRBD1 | TGTGCCAGCTCACCAACTAACGACAGGGGGCATGGCTACACCTTC | CASSPTNDRGHGYTF
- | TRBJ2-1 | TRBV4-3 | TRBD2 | TGCGCCAGCAGCCAACTAGCGGGAGATGAGCAGTTCTTC | CASSQLAGDEQFF
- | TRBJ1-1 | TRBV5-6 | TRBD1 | TGTGCCAGCCGGACAGGGAAGAACACTGAAGCTTTCTTT | CASRTGKNTEAFF
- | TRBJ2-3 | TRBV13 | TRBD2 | TGTGCCAGCAGCTTAGACAGCGGGAGTAGCACAGATACGCAGTATTTT | CASSLDSGSSTDTQYF
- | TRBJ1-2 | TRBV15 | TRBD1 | TGTGCCACCAGCAAGGACAGGAAACGTGACTACACCTTC | CATSKDRKRDYTF
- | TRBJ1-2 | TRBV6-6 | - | TGTGCCAGCAGCTCCCGGGACGGATATGGCTACACCTTC | CASSSRDGYGYTF
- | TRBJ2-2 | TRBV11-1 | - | TGTGCCAGCAGCCCGGAATTAACCGGGGAGCTGTTTTTT | CASSPELTGELFF
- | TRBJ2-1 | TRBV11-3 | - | TGTGCCAGCAGCCCAACAATCGGGGGCAATGAGCAGTTCTTC | CASSPTIGGNEQFF
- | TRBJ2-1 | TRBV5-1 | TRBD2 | TGCGCCAGCAGCGAGGGACTAGATGTCAATGAGCAGTTCTTC | CASSEGLDVNEQFF
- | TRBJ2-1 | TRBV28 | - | TGTGCCAGCAGTTTGAACTACAATGAGCAGTTCTTC | CASSLNYNEQFF
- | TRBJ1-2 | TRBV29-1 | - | TGCAGCGTTTCCACAGGGTCTATTTTCTATGGCTACACCTTC | CSVSTGSIFYGYTF
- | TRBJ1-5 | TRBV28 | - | TGTGCCAGCACTCGGCGGAGGGTCCCTCAGCCCCAGCATTTT | CASTRRRVPQPQHF
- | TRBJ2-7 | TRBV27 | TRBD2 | TGTGCCAGCAGTCCCCAAGCGGGAGGGCCTTCTCGCTACGAGCAGTACTTC | CASSPQAGGPSRYEQYF
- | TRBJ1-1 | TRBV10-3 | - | TGTGCCATCAGTGAGTCGAGAGGTCCGAACACTGAAGCTTTCTTT | CAISESRGPNTEAFF
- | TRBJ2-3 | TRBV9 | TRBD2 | TGTGCCAGCAGCGTTGGAGGGACTAGCGGGAGCTCAGATACGCAGTATTTT | CASSVGGTSGSSDTQYF